This T cell receptor beta chain came from a study of pediatric ulcerative colitis. Germline V CDR1 and CDR2: LGHNA, YSLEER. V lost 4 bases to trimming and J lost 0 bases; unmatched junction nucleotides: 8. The CDR3 runs 16 residues. Each sample received Survey-level depth of up to 500,000 reads. Profiling relied on immunoSEQ multiplex PCR, and the TCRdb table lists in-frame clones only, not all of them. This sample carries tens of thousands of clones, about 89% of them seen once, and the ten largest clones take 1.5%. Study findings and constraints: Two patients' blood samples yielded substantially fewer templates. No controls had the two rectal clonotypes shared by ulcerative colitis patients.

A word on this clone: Its cognate antigen is unknown.

The clonotype comes from a boy aged 10-17 years who was a control in a study of pediatric ulcerative colitis. The rearrangement joins TRBV4-3 to TRBJ1-1, with 7 bases that match TRBD1. Sequences were obtained from blood. The CDR3 region is CASSPFLQGLNTEAFF. In nucleotides, the CDR3 is TGCGCCAGCAGCCCATTTCTACAGGGGCTGAACACTGAAGCTTTCTTT.